One and the same sample provided the 28 T cell receptor beta chains below, sequenced in a study of response to subunit inactivated influenza vaccine (dated by TCRdb to the late 2010s). Receptor amplification or capture employed RT-PCR. Instrument on record: Illumina HiSeq 2500. TCRdb reprocessing: public reads trimmed at Q25 with fastp, clones called with MiXCR, in-frame beta chains kept. When rows share a CDR3 protein, they turn into one entry using the most common DNA and genes. In this sample the table shows roughly 570,000 distinct CDR3 sequences, 14% of which occur a single time. The ten top clones hold 8.5% to 14% of the sample. Material: PBMCs from blood, obtained 11 to 12 days after vaccination. Every receptor here comes from a man aged 45 to 65 who received an inactivated influenza vaccine. Donor details come from another sample of the same person, matched by shared clones.

The chain combines TRBV28 with TRBJ2-4; 11 nucleotides agree with TRBD2. J lost 8 bases, V lost 6 bases, and 12 bases had no gene match. The CDR3 spans 16 residues. Germline lookup yields CDR1 MDHEN and CDR2 SYDVKM. The CDR3 nucleotides are TGTGCCAGCAGCCCGACTAGCGGGGCGTCTGTGGACATTCAGTACTTC. Residues: CASSPTSGASVDIQYF.

The chain uses TRBV5-1 and TRBJ2-5; D is unclear. Per the germline V gene, CDR1 is SGHRS and CDR2 is YFSETQ. V shed 2 bases and J shed 5 bases, with 16 bases lying between them. CDR3 length equals 15 residues. The CDR3 protein is CASSFGAWPEETQYF. Written as DNA, the CDR3 is TGCGCCAGCAGCTTCGGAGCGTGGCCCGAGGAGACCCAGTACTTC.

In this sample, this clonotype turned up a few times. J is TRBJ2-3 and V is TRBV20-1; 11 bases line up with TRBD2. The CDR3 has 14 residues. Germline-derived CDR1 and CDR2 are DFQATT and SNEGSKA (reference sequence). After removal of 2 bases from V and 4 bases from J, the junction contained 2 bases not matched to a gene. CDR3 amino acids: CSARTGLAADTQYF. Written as DNA, the CDR3 is TGCAGTGCTAGAACGGGACTAGCGGCAGATACGCAGTATTTT.

This clonotype was seen at least ten times. V and J are TRBV6-5 and TRBJ2-7; 7 nucleotides agree with TRBD1. The CDR3 has 15 residues. Germline values: CDR1 MNHEY, CDR2 SVGAGI. J gave up 4 bases and V 0 bases, and 6 bases lay outside the gene matches. The CDR3 DNA follows: TGTGCCAGCAGTTACTCCCACAGGGGAAGGTACGAGCAGTACTTC. It yields the protein CASSYSHRGRYEQYF.

This clonotype was observed a handful of times. The V and J genes are TRBV20-1 and TRBJ1-5; D is perhaps TRBD1 (6 bases). In germline, CDR1 is DFQATT, CDR2 SNEGSKA (reference sequence). This CDR3 region has 15 residues. V dropped 6 bases and J dropped 1 base, with 16 bases sitting between them. The CDR3 region is CSAPTGTLSNQPQHF. CDR3 sequence (DNA): TGCAGTGCCCCTACCGGGACACTCAGCAATCAGCCCCAGCATTTT.

The chain is built from TRBV2 and TRBJ1-2, with 7 bases aligning to TRBD1. CDR1 SNHLY and CDR2 FYNNEI come from the germline V gene. The CDR3 is made up of 11 amino acids. With V trimmed by 7 bases and J by 8 bases, 4 bases remained unmatched. Written as DNA, the CDR3 is TGTGCCAGCAACAGGGGAGACGGCTACACCTTC. Translating it yields CASNRGDGYTF.

The sample holds a few counts of this clonotype. V usage is TRBV4-1 and J usage is TRBJ2-3, with unresolved D. Germline V gene sequence: CDR1 MGHRA, CDR2 YSYEKL. The CDR3 spans 14 residues. V lost 2 bases to trimming and J lost 0 bases, with 6 bases between them. The chain's CDR3 is CASSQPLSTDTQYF. The CDR3 nucleotides read TGCGCCAGCAGCCAACCCCTAAGCACAGATACGCAGTATTTT.

The table lists this clonotype with a few counts. The rearrangement uses TRBV5-1 and TRBJ2-3, with D tentatively TRBD1 or TRBD2 (5 bases each). The CDR3 runs 14 residues. Looked up from germline, CDR1 is SGHRS and CDR2 is YFSETQ. V lost 3 bases, J lost 6 bases, and 14 bases lay in between. CDR3 protein: CASSSGTAGDTQYF. The CDR3 DNA sequence: TGCGCCAGCAGCTCCGGGACGGCAGGGGATACGCAGTATTTT.

The chain is built from TRBV27 and TRBJ1-5, with D unclear. V gave up 4 bases and J gave up 6 bases, with 16 bases separating them. This CDR3 comprises 15 residues. Germline V CDR1 and CDR2: MNHEY, SMNVEV (reference sequence). CDR3 sequence: CASSYNTGSGQPQHF. CDR3 nucleotide sequence: TGTGCCAGCAGTTACAACACGGGTAGTGGTCAGCCCCAGCATTTT.

This clonotype was seen only a few times. The genes are TRBV10-3 and TRBJ1-3; 7 bases are shared with TRBD1. Per the germline V gene, CDR1 is ENHRY and CDR2 is SYGVKD. V lost 5 bases, J lost 0 bases, and 7 bases stayed unmatched. The CDR3 contains 16 residues. CDR3 residues: CAISQGTASSGNTIYF. The DNA for the CDR3 is TGTGCCATCAGTCAAGGGACAGCCAGCTCTGGAAACACCATATATTTT.

This chain connects TRBV28 to TRBJ2-1; D remains unclear. This CDR3 is 12 amino acids long. V gave up 1 base and J gave up 10 bases, with 8 bases separating them. The V gene's germline CDR1 is MDHEN and CDR2 SYDVKM. The CDR3 loop reads CASSLSRREQFF. The DNA for the CDR3 is TGTGCCAGCAGTTTATCCCGGAGAGAGCAGTTCTTC.

The chain uses TRBV12-3 or TRBV12-4 and TRBJ1-1; a weak D match, TRBD1 (5 bases). The CDR3 runs 14 residues. V was trimmed by 3 bases and J by 7 bases, leaving 15 bases between them. The CDR3 coding sequence is TGTGCCAGCAGTTTGGGCAGGGCAGGTGGTGAAGCTTTCTTT. Amino acids: CASSLGRAGGEAFF.

The genes are TRBV12-3 or TRBV12-4 and TRBJ2-7; tentative D call: TRBD2 (6 bases). The V end lost 9 bases, the J end lost 1 base, and 13 bases lay between the germline ends. The CDR3 length is 13 residues. The CDR3 DNA sequence: TGTGCCAGTCGGCGGGATCCTTCCTACGAGCAGTACTTC. Protein sequence: CASRRDPSYEQYF.

The CDR3 region has the DNA TGCAGTGCTAGAGACCCGGGACAGGGGGCCGGAACTGAAGCTTTCTTT. It yields the protein CSARDPGQGAGTEAFF. The chain links TRBV20-1 to TRBJ1-1; 12 nucleotides match TRBD1. The CDR3 length is 16 residues. V was clipped by 0 bases and J by 5 bases; unmatched bases: 7. The germline V gene encodes CDR1 DFQATT and CDR2 SNEGSKA (reference sequence).

The sample holds a few counts of this clonotype. V and J are TRBV10-3 and TRBJ2-7, with a weak D call TRBD1 (6 bases). Trimming removed 0 bases from V and 7 bases from J, with 13 bases in between. Germline lookup yields CDR1 ENHRY and CDR2 SYGVKD. CDR3 length equals 14 residues. The CDR3 here is CAISESGTNEEQYF. The CDR3 region has the DNA TGTGCCATCAGTGAGTCCGGGACAAATGAAGAGCAGTACTTC.

The rearrangement links TRBV20-1 to TRBJ2-3, with D hard to call. This CDR3 comprises 13 residues. Deletions cut 1 base from V and 2 bases from J, with 7 bases between. The germline V gene encodes CDR1 DFQATT and CDR2 SNEGSKA (reference sequence). CDR3 residues: CSARGGPTDTQYF. In DNA form, the CDR3 reads TGCAGTGCTAGAGGAGGCCCCACAGATACGCAGTATTTT.

The chain has TRBV5-1 and TRBJ2-2, with D hard to call. CDR1 SGHRS and CDR2 YFSETQ come from the germline V gene. The CDR3 loop spans 15 amino acids. V gave up 4 bases and J gave up 5 bases, with 15 bases separating them. The CDR3 spells CASSVSVLPTGELFF. For the CDR3, the DNA is TGCGCCAGCAGCGTATCGGTACTACCTACCGGGGAGCTGTTTTTT.

This clonotype was counted at least ten times. The chain uses TRBV7-2 and TRBJ2-5; TRBD2 aligns across 9 bases. The CDR3 sequence is 16 residues long. Losses at the gene ends were 5 bases for V and 5 bases for J; bases not matched to a gene: 12. Germline values: CDR1 SGHTA, CDR2 FQGNSA. The CDR3 region is CASSLEWLAGRETQYF. Written as DNA, the CDR3 is TGTGCCAGCAGCCTAGAGTGGCTAGCGGGACGCGAGACCCAGTACTTC. The complete variable domain, with remaining parts taken from reference TRBV7-2 and TRBJ2-5, reads GAGVSQSPSNKVTEKGKDVELRCDPISGHTALYWYRQSLGQGLEFLIYFQGNSAPDKSGLPSDRFSAERTGGSVSTLTIQRTQQEDSAVYLCASSLEWLAGRETQYFGPGTRLLVL.

The sample holds a few counts of this clonotype. The chain is built from TRBV20-1 and TRBJ2-7, with 7 bases matching TRBD1. This CDR3 contains 13 residues. V shed 2 bases, J shed 12 bases, and the junction held 13 bases outside the gene matches. In germline, CDR1 is DFQATT, CDR2 SNEGSKA (reference sequence). The CDR3 coding sequence is TGCAGTGCTAGAACCCGGGACAGAGTACGCTTGTACTTC. Translation: CSARTRDRVRLYF.

This clonotype was counted only a few times. This chain uses TRBV25-1 with TRBJ2-1; D uncertain. The CDR3 sequence is 16 residues long. Trimming took off 3 bases at V and 8 bases at J, with 20 bases between the two ends. The germline V gene encodes CDR1 MGHDK and CDR2 SYGVNS. CDR3 nucleotides: TGTGCCAGCAGTGATTCTAGATCGGGCCGTGTCCATGAGCAGTTCTTC. Protein sequence: CASSDSRSGRVHEQFF.

This clonotype was counted a few times. V gene TRBV19 combines with J gene TRBJ1-3; D gene uncertain. Trimming pared 3 bases from V and 0 bases from J, leaving 6 bases between. CDR1 is LNHDA and CDR2 is SQIVND in the germline V gene (reference sequence). The CDR3 contains 14 residues. The chain's CDR3 is CASSISSSGNTIYF. The CDR3 DNA follows: TGTGCCAGTAGTATCTCGAGCTCTGGAAACACCATATATTTT.

This clonotype turned up a few times. The chain links TRBV7-9 to TRBJ1-2; D remains unclear. The CDR3 loop spans 14 amino acids. Germline-derived CDR1 and CDR2 are SEHNR and FQNEAQ (reference sequence). Trimming cost V 1 base and J 0 bases, with 6 bases left between them. The CDR3 DNA sequence: TGTGCCAGCAGCTTAGATCGGACTAACTATGGCTACACCTTC. The encoded protein is CASSLDRTNYGYTF.

About this clonotype itself: One base away lies a much larger clone, so this may be a sequencing read error. V gene TRBV29-1 combines with J gene TRBJ1-1, with a weak D call TRBD1 (5 bases). CDR1 and CDR2 (germline): SQVTM, ANQGSEA. The CDR3 has 14 residues. CDR3 sequence (DNA): TGCAGAGTTGTCCAGGACAATGTGAACACTGAAGCTTTCTTT. Its translation: CRVVQDNVNTEAFF.

The V call is TRBV4-1, the J call TRBJ2-5, with D hard to call. Germline assignment: CDR1 MGHRA and CDR2 YSYEKL. This CDR3 contains 13 residues. V lost 0 bases and J lost 4, with 6 bases in between. CDR3: CASSQDPAETQYF. The DNA of the CDR3 is TGCGCCAGCAGCCAAGATCCGGCAGAGACCCAGTACTTC.

The chain combines TRBV4-1 with TRBJ1-5, with 10 bases identical to TRBD1. V was clipped by 3 bases and J by 7 bases; unmatched bases: 6. Germline V gene data show CDR1 as MGHRA and CDR2 as YSYEKL. This CDR3 contains 15 residues. This CDR3 reads CASSQSGTGAQPQHF. CDR3 nucleotide sequence: TGCGCCAGCAGCCAGTCCGGGACAGGGGCCCAGCCCCAGCATTTT.

This clonotype was seen a few times. V usage is TRBV9 and J usage is TRBJ2-7; TRBD2 matches at 10 bases. CDR3 length equals 15 residues. Trimming cost V 2 bases and J 2 bases; bases outside gene matches: 4. The germline CDR1 and CDR2 sequences are SGDLS and YYNGEE. The DNA for the CDR3 is TGTGCCAGCAGCGTCCAAAGCGGGGGGGCCTACGAGCAGTACTTC. Protein: CASSVQSGGAYEQYF.

This clonotype was seen a handful of times. The chain recombines TRBV6-1 with TRBJ2-7; TRBD2 matches 12 bases. The germline V gene encodes CDR1 MNHNS and CDR2 SASEGT. Unmatched junction bases numbered 10, after V lost 4 bases and J lost 0 bases. The CDR3 sequence is 18 residues long. The CDR3 DNA follows: TGTGCCAGCAGTGGAAGACTAGCGGGGGCGATTAGCTCCTACGAGCAGTACTTC. Its translation: CASSGRLAGAISSYEQYF.

This sequence joins TRBV10-3 and TRBJ1-2; perhaps TRBD1 as D (5 bases). CDR3 size: 13 residues. Trimming took off 3 bases at V and 2 bases at J, with 7 bases between the two ends. Germline CDR1 ENHRY, CDR2 SYGVKD. The CDR3 protein is CAISDGGNYGYTF. As DNA, the CDR3 is TGTGCCATCAGTGATGGGGGGAACTATGGCTACACCTTC.